This section outlines one T cell receptor (beta chain) sequence together with its context. The CDR3 sequence is 17 residues long. The germline CDR1 and CDR2 sequences are LGHNA and YNFKEQ. V shed 3 bases and J 5 bases; nucleotides not matched to a gene: 9. The data are from a study of T cell changes during pregnancy in multiple sclerosis. Measured with immunoSEQ multiplex PCR; TCRdb has only the in-frame clones, and not every one. The sample consists of about 40,000 clones, roughly 93% of them appearing once. The J gene is TRBJ2-1, the V gene TRBV4-2, with 11 bases matching TRBD2. The origin of this receptor is a female donor with multiple sclerosis, enrolled in a pregnancy study. The sequenced sample was CD4+ T cells from peripheral blood mononuclear cells, obtained before pregnancy. The CDR3 nucleotides are TGTGCCAGCAGCCATGGGCCCGGACTAGCGGGCCACAATGAGCAGTTCTTC. This codes for CASSHGPGLAGHNEQFF.